The TCR beta chain under discussion was sequenced for a study of T cells after yellow fever vaccination. Across the whole study: SMART-Seq v4 Ultra Low Input handled preparation of low-cell-number fractions. The study, taken as a whole, reports: Primary-vaccination clones mostly resurfaced post-booster (96% CD4, roughly 87% CD8). Weaker overall was a secondary response that nonetheless peaked faster, on day 5 versus 15.

This CDR3 region has 14 residues. Trimming stripped 4 bases from V and 15 bases from J, with 22 bases between. This clonotype was seen ten or more times. UMIs were added to TCR cDNA along with a universal primer site when it was made by 5'RACE template switching. Each CDR3 protein gets one entry after TCRdb re-called the 5' RACE reads with MiXCR. The sample yields 40,000 to 50,000 distinct CDR3 sequences, 6.8% seen once. The chain employs TRBV12-3 or TRBV12-4 and TRBJ2-1; D assignment may be TRBD1 or TRBD2 (5 bases each). This clonotype was obtained from a man in his thirties or forties who received the YFV17D yellow fever vaccine. Sequenced material: CD8+ T cells not binding an NS4B(214-222) dextramer, sorted from PBMCs, taken 45 days after the yellow fever booster vaccination. The CDR3 region has the DNA TGTGCCAGCAGTTGGAGAGACGACGGGGCCCGAAGGTTCTTC. Protein sequence: CASSWRDDGARRFF.